The entry below describes one TCR beta chain. Its antigen is unidentified. PCR used 60 Vbeta primers and 13 Jbeta primers. The protocol was immunoSEQ multiplex PCR, while the TCRdb copy is restricted to in-frame clones and leaves out a portion. This sample has about 150,000 clones, with roughly 80% found just once. The sample comes from a study of cytomegalovirus exposure and HLA in healthy donors. Whole-study findings and limits: Testing in vitro showed a few CMV-associated chains specific for CMV antigens.

The sequence was obtained from a young man in good health and CMV-seropositive. Sequencing was done on a sample of PBMCs.

The CDR3 DNA reads as TGTGCCAGCTTTGGGCTCTCGAACACTGAAGCTTTCTTT. The encoded protein is CASFGLSNTEAFF. The V gene is TRBV2, the J gene TRBJ1-1; D is unclear. The CDR3 has 13 amino acids. V was trimmed by 8 bases and J by 1 base, leaving 11 bases between them. Germline lookup yields CDR1 SNHLY and CDR2 FYNNEI.